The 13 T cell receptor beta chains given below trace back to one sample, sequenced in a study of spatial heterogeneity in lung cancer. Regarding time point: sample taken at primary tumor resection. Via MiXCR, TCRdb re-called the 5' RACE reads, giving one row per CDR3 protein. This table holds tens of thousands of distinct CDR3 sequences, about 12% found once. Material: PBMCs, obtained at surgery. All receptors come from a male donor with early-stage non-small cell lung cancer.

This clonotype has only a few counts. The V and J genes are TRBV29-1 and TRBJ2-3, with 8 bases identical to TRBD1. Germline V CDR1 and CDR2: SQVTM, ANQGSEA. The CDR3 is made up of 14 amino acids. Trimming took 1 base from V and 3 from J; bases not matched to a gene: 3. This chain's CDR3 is CSVEGQGATDTQYF. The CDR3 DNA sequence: TGCAGCGTTGAAGGGCAGGGGGCTACAGATACGCAGTATTTT.

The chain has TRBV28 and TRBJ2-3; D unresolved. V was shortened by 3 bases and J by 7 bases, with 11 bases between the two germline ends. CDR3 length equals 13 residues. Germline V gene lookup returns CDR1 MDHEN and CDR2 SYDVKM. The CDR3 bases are TGTGCCAGCAGTTTGCCGACCGGTTATACGCAGTATTTT. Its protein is CASSLPTGYTQYF. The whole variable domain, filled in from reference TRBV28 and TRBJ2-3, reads DVKVTQSSRYLVKRTGEKVFLECVQDMDHENMFWYRQDPGLGLRLIYFSYDVKMKEKGDIPEGYSVSREKKERFSLILESASTNQTSMYLCASSLPTGYTQYFGPGTRLTVL.

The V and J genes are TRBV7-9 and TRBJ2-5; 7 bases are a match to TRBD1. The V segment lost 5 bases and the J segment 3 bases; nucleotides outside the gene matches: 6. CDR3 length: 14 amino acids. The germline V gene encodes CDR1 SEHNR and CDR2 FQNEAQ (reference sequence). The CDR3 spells CASSLSTGKETQYF. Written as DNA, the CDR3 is TGTGCCAGCAGCCTCTCGACAGGGAAAGAGACCCAGTACTTC.

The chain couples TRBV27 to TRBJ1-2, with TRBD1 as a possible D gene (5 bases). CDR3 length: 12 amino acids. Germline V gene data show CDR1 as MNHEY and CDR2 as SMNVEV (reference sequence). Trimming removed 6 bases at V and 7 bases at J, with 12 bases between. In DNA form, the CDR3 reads TGTGCCAGCAGGGGGCTGTTTGGTGGCTACACCTTC. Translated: CASRGLFGGYTF.

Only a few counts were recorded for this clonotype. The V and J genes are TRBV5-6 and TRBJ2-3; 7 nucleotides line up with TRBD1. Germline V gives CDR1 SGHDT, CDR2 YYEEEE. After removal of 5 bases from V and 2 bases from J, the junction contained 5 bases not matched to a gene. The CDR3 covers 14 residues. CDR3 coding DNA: TGTGCCAGCAGGATGACAGGGCTCACAGATACGCAGTATTTT. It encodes CASRMTGLTDTQYF.

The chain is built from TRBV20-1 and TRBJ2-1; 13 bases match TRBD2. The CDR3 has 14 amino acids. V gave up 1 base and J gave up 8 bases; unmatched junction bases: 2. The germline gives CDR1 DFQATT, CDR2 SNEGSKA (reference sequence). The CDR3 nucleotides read TGCAGTGCTAGAGGGACTAGCGGGAGTGATGAGCAGTTCTTC. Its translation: CSARGTSGSDEQFF.

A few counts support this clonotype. The CDR3 region has the DNA TGTGCCAGCAGTTTATCCTCTAGGGTGGCGGGGGCCAACGTCCTGACTTTC. Protein product: CASSLSSRVAGANVLTF. V and J are TRBV27 and TRBJ2-6; D is undetermined. Looked up from germline, CDR1 is MNHEY and CDR2 is SMNVEV (reference sequence). The V end was cut by 0 bases, the J end by 4 bases, with 13 bases between. The length of the CDR3 is 17 residues. The complete variable domain, with remaining parts taken from reference TRBV27 and TRBJ2-6, reads EAQVTQNPRYLITVTGKKLTVTCSQNMNHEYMSWYRQDPGLGLRQIYYSMNVEVTDKGDVPEGYKVSRKEKRNFPLILESPSPNQTSLYFCASSLSSRVAGANVLTFGAGSRLTVL.

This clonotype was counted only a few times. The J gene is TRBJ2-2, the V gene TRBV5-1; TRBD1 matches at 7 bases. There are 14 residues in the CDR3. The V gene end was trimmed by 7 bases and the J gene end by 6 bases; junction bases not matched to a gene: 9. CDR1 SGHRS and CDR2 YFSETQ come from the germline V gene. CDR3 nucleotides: TGCGCCAGCCAAGACAGGGCCGAGTCCGGGGAGCTGTTTTTT. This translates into CASQDRAESGELFF. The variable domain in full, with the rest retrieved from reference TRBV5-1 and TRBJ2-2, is KAGVTQTPRYLIKTRGQQVTLSCSPISGHRSVSWYQQTPGQGLQFLFEYFSETQRNKGNFPGRFSGRQFSNSRSEMNVSTLELGDSALYLCASQDRAESGELFFGEGSRLTVL.

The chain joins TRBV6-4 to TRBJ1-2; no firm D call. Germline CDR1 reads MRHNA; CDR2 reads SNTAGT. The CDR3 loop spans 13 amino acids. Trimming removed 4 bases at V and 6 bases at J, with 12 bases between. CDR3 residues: CASSVRLWDGYTF. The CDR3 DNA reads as TGTGCCAGCAGTGTTAGGTTATGGGATGGCTACACCTTC.

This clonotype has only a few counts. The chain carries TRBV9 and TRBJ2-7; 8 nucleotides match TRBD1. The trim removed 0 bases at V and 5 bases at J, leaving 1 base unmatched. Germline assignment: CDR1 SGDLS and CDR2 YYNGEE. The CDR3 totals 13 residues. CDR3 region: CASSVAGGNEQYF. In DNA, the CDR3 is TGTGCCAGCAGCGTAGCAGGGGGCAACGAGCAGTACTTC.

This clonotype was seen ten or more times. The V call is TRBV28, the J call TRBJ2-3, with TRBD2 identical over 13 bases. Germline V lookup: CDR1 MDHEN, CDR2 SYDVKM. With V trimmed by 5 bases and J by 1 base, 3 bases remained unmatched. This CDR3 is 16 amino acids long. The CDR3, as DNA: TGTGCCAGCAGTCAAACTAGCGGGAGGGGCACAGATACGCAGTATTTT. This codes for CASSQTSGRGTDTQYF.

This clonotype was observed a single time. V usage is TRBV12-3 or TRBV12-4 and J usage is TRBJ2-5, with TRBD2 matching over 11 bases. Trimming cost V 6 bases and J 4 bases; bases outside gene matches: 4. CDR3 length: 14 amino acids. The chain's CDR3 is CASRISGRGETQYF. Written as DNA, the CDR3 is TGTGCCAGCAGGATTAGCGGGAGGGGAGAGACCCAGTACTTC.

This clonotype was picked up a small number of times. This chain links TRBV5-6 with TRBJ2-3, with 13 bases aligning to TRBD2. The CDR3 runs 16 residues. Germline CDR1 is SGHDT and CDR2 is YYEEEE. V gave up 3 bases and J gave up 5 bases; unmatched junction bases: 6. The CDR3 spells CASSWWTSGGLDTQYF. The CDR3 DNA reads TGTGCCAGCAGCTGGTGGACTAGCGGGGGATTAGATACGCAGTATTTT.